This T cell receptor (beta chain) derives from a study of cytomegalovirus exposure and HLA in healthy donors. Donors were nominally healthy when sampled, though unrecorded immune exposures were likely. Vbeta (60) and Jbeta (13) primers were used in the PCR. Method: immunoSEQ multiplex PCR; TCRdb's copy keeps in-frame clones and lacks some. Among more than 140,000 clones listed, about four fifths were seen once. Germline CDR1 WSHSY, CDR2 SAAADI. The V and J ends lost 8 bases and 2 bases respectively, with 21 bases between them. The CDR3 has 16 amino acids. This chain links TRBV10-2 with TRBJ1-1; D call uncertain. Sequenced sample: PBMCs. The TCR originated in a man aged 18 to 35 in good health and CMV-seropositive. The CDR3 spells CASQGLLQSLNTEAFF. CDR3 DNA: TGCGCCAGCCAAGGCCTATTACAGAGCCTCAACACTGAAGCTTTCTTT.